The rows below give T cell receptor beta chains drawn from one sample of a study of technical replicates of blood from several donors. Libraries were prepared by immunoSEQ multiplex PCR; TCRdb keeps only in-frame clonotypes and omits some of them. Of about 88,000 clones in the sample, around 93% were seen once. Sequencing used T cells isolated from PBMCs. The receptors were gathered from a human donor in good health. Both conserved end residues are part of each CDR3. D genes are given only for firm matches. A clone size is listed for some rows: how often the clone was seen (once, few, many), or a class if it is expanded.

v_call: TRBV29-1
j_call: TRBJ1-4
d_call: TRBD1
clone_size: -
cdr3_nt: TGCAGCGTACTAACAGGGGCGGGTGAAAAACTGTTTTTT
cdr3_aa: CSVLTGAGEKLFF

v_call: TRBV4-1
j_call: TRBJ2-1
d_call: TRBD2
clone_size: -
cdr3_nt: TGCGCCAGCAGCCGGGGAGGGAGCTCCTACAATGAGCAGTTCTTC
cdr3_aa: CASSRGGSSYNEQFF

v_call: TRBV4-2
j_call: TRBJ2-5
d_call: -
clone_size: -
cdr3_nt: TGTGCCAGCAGCCCTGGACATACCCAAGAGACCCAGTACTTC
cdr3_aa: CASSPGHTQETQYF

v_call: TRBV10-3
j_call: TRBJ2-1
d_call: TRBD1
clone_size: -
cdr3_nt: TGTGCCATCAGTGATTTTAGTAAAACTTCGGGGACAGTGCTGTTCTTC
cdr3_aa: CAISDFSKTSGTVLFF

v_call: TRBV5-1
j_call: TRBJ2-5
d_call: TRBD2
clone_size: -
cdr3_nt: TGCGCCAGCAGCCCGGGACTAGCGGGGGGGGCAAAGACCCAGTACTTC
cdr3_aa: CASSPGLAGGAKTQYF

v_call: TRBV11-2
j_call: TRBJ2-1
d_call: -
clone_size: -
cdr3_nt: TGTGCCAGCAGCTTAACAGGCTACTCCTACAATGAGCAGTTCTTC
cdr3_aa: CASSLTGYSYNEQFF

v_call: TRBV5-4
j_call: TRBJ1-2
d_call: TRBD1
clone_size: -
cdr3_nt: TGTGCCAGCAGCTTGGGGACAGGGTGGGACTATGGCTACACCTTC
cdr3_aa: CASSLGTGWDYGYTF

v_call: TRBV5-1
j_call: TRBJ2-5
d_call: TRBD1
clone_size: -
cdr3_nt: TGCGCCAGCAGCTGGACAGGTGCGGTGGAGACCCAGTACTTC
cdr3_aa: CASSWTGAVETQYF

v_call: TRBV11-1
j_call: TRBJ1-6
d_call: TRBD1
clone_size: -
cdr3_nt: TGTGCCAGCAGCTCCTCCGGGACAGAAAATTCACCCCTCCACTTT
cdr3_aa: CASSSSGTENSPLHF

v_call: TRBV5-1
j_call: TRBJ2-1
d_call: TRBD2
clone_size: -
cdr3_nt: TGCGCCAGTGCACTAGCGGGGGACAATGAGCAGTTCTTC
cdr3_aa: CASALAGDNEQFF

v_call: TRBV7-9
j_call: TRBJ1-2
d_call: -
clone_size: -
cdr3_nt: TGTGCCAGCAGCGTATACTTGACTGTCTATGGCTACACCTTC
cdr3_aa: CASSVYLTVYGYTF

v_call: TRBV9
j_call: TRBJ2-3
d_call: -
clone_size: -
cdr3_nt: TGTGCCAGCAGCGTTCAGTGGAGCACAGATACGCAGTATTTT
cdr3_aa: CASSVQWSTDTQYF

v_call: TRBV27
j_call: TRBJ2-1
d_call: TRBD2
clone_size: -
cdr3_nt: TGTGCCACCTCCGGGGGGTTTTACAATGAGCAGTTCTTC
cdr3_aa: CATSGGFYNEQFF

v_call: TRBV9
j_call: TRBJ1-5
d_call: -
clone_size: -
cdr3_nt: TGTGCCAGCAGCCCAGGCGTGGGGGCGAGCAATCAGCCCCAGCATTTT
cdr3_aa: CASSPGVGASNQPQHF

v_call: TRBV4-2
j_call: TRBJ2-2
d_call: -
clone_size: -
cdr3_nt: TGTGCCAGCAGCCAGATAGAGGGAGTTGGCACCGGGGAGCTGTTTTTT
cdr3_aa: CASSQIEGVGTGELFF

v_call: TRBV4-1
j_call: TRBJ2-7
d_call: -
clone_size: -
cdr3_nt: TGCGCCAGCAGCCCCACGGGTGGTGCCTACGAGCAGTACTTC
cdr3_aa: CASSPTGGAYEQYF

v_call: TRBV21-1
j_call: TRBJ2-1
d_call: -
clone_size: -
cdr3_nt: TGTGCCAGCAGCAAAGTCGGAGGACAGGGTGAAAATGAGCAGTTCTTC
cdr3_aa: CASSKVGGQGENEQFF

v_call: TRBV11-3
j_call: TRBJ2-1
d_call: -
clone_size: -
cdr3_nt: TGTGCCAGCACTCTTCGGACAGGCGGGGTGCAGTTCTTC
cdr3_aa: CASTLRTGGVQFF

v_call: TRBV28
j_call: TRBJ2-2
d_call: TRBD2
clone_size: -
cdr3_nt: TGTGCCAGCAGTTTGGGCGGGAGGTTGGGCCCCGGGGAGCTGTTTTTT
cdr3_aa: CASSLGGRLGPGELFF

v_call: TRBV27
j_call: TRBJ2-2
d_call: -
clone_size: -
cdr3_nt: TGTGCCAGCAGTTCCCGCAGAGGGCGGAACACCGGGGAGCTGTTTTTT
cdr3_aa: CASSSRRGRNTGELFF

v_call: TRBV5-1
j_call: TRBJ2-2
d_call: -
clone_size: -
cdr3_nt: TGCGCCAGCAGCCTGGAGGACTTTAACACCGGGGAGCTGTTTTTT
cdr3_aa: CASSLEDFNTGELFF

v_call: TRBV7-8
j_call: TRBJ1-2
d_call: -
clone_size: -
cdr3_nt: TGTGCCAGCAGCGCAAGCCTCTATGGCTACACCTTC
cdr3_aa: CASSASLYGYTF

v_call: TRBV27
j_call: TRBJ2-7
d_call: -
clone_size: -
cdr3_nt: TGTGCCAGCAGTTTTAGTAGCTCCTACGAGCAGTACTTC
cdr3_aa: CASSFSSSYEQYF

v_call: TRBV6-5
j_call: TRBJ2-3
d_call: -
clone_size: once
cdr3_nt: TGTGCCAGCAGGAGGGAAAGCACAGATACGCAGTATTTT
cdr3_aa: CASRRESTDTQYF

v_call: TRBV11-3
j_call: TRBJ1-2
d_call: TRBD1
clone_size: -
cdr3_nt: TGTGCCAGCAGCTTAGAAGGGCAGGGGGCCAACTATGGCTACACCTTC
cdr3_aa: CASSLEGQGANYGYTF

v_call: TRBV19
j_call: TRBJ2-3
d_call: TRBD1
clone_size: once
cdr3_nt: TGTGCCAGTCGGAACCGGGACAGGGACATAGATACGCAGTATTTT
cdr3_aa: CASRNRDRDIDTQYF

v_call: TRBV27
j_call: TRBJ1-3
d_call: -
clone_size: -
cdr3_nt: TGTGCCAGCAGGACAACAGGGTTCTCTGGAAACACCATATATTTT
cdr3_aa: CASRTTGFSGNTIYF

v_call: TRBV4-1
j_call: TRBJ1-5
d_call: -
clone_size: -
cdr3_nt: TGCGCCAGCAGCCAGCGGGGGGCCAATCAGCCCCAGCATTTT
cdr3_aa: CASSQRGANQPQHF

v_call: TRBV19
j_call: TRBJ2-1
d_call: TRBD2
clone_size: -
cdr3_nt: TGTGCCAGTAGTATCACTAGCGGGGGCCTATACAATGAGCAGTTCTTC
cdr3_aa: CASSITSGGLYNEQFF

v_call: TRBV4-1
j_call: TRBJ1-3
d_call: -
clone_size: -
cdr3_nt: TGCGCCAGCAGCCAAGACCCGGGACAAGGAAACACCATATATTTT
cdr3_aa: CASSQDPGQGNTIYF

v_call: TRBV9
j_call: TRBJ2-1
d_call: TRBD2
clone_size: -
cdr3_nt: TGTGCCAGCAGCGCTGGACTAGCGGGGGTCCTCTCCTACAATGAGCAGTTCTTC
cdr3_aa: CASSAGLAGVLSYNEQFF

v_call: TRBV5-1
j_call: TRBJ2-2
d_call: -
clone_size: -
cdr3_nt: TGCGCCAGCAGCTTGGCCGGGGACACCGGGGAGCTGTTTTTT
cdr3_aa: CASSLAGDTGELFF

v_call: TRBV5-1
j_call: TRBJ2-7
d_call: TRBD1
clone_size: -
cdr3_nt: TGCGCCAGCAGCTTGGGGACAGGGGGGGGCTCCTACGAGCAGTACTTC
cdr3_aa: CASSLGTGGGSYEQYF

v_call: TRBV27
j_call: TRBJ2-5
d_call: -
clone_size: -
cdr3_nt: TGTGCCAGCAGTAAGGGACAGCGGGAAGAGACCCAGTACTTC
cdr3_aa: CASSKGQREETQYF

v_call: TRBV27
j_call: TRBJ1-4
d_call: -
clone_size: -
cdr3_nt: TGTGCCAGCAGTCCTCACAGGATATTGAATGAAAAACTGTTTTTT
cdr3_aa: CASSPHRILNEKLFF

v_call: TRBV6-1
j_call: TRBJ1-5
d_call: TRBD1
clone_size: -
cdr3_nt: TGTGCCAGCAGCGACAGGGGGAATCAGCCCCAGCATTTT
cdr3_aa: CASSDRGNQPQHF

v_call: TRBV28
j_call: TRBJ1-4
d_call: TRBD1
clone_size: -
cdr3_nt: TGTGCCAGCAGTTTATCACAGGGGGCGACTAATGAAAAACTGTTTTTT
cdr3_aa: CASSLSQGATNEKLFF

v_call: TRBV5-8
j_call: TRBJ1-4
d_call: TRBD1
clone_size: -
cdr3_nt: TGTGCCACCATTAGACAGGGGGGGCGAAAACTGTTTTTT
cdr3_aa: CATIRQGGRKLFF

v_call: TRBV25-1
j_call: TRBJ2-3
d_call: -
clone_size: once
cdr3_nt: TGTGCCAGTAAAGGACTCAGTAGAGATACGCAGTATTTT
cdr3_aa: CASKGLSRDTQYF

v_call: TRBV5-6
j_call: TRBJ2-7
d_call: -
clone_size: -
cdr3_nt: TGTGCCAGCAGCGTGAATCGGGGCGAGCAGTACTTC
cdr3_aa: CASSVNRGEQYF

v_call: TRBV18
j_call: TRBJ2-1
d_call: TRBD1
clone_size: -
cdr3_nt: TGTGCCAGCTCACCGCGGGACAGGGGCTTTCATGAGCAGTTCTTC
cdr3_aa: CASSPRDRGFHEQFF

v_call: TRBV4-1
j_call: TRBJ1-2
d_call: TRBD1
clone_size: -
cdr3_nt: TGCGCCAGCAGCCAAGATCCACAGGGGATGTATGGCTACACCTTC
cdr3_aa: CASSQDPQGMYGYTF

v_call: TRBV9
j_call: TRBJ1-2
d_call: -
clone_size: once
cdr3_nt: TGTGCCAGCCAGGGATACTATGGCTACACCTTC
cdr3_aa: CASQGYYGYTF